This TCR beta chain was profiled in a study of regulatory dendritic cells for organ transplantation. Naive CD45RA+ and memory CD45RO+ CD4+ or CD8+ T cells were FACS-sorted. Germline loops: CDR1 KGHSH, CDR2 LQKENI. V lost 2 bases to trimming and J lost 3 bases, with 7 bases between them. The CDR3 consists of 13 residues. This clone was seen a single time. TCRdb's table, derived via immunoSEQ multiplex PCR, lists solely in-frame clones and lacks some. The table records 26,000 or so clones, roughly 80% of them present only once. V gene TRBV18 combines with J gene TRBJ1-2, with a tentative D call TRBD1 (5 bases). The sample was naive CD4+ T cells from blood. Sample subset: CD45RA+ naive T cells. The TCR comes from a human donor in good health. CDR3 in amino acids: CASSPFRDYGYTF. CDR3 in DNA: TGTGCCAGCTCACCATTCAGGGACTATGGCTACACCTTC.